The rows below give T cell receptor beta chains drawn from one sample of a study of blood T cells in healthy people across ages. TCRdb fed the 5' RACE reads into MiXCR, producing one record per CDR3 protein. The profile covers around 800,000 distinct CDR3 sequences, with more than 25% appearing a single time and 3% taken by the ten largest. This same sample was also taken into another study, of T cells of mothers and their children.

Source material: blood. These receptors were obtained from a boy under 18 in good health. Both conserved end residues are part of each CDR3. The D gene is left open where the match is weak. For some rows the clone size is stated as once, few or many, or as a class when expanded; others skip it.

TRBJ2-7,TRBV29-1,.,12,.,TGCAGTGTTGTGGAGGGCTTCTACGAGCAGTACTTC,CSVVEGFYEQYF
TRBJ1-1,TRBV30,TRBD1,13,.,TGTGCCTGGAACCCCCAGGGGGAAGGAGTTGCTTTCTTT,CAWNPQGEGVAFF
TRBJ2-2,TRBV11-2,.,18,.,TGTGCCAGCAGCTTAGATGAGTGGGAGAGCGCGAACACCGGGGAGCTGTTTTTT,CASSLDEWESANTGELFF
TRBJ2-5,TRBV5-1,TRBD2,15,.,TGCGCCAGCAGCTTGGGGGTAGCGGGGGAAGAGACCCAGTACTTC,CASSLGVAGEETQYF
TRBJ2-1,TRBV11-2,.,11,.,TGTGCCAGCAGCGAAGGGACAGAGCAGTTCTTC,CASSEGTEQFF
TRBJ1-1,TRBV20-1,TRBD1,14,.,TGCAGTGCTAGCACCAGGGGGCGGCGGACTGAAGCTTTCTTT,CSASTRGRRTEAFF
TRBJ2-1,TRBV12-3/TRBV12-4,TRBD2,15,.,TGTGCCAGCAGTTTTCGGACTAGCGGGAGCAATGAGCAGTTCTTC,CASSFRTSGSNEQFF
TRBJ2-3,TRBV5-1,TRBD1,15,.,TGCGCCAGCAGCTTGCGGACAGGGGGCAAAGATACGCAGTATTTT,CASSLRTGGKDTQYF
TRBJ1-1,TRBV10-2,.,12,.,TGCGCCAGCAGTGAACCAGACTCCAATGCTTTCTTT,CASSEPDSNAFF
TRBJ1-1,TRBV4-1,.,14,few,TGCGCCAGCAGCCTCGAAGAAGGGAACACTGAAGCTTTCTTT,CASSLEEGNTEAFF
TRBJ2-5,TRBV6-6,.,16,.,TGTGCCAGCAGTTACACCTCAGGACCATACCAAGAGACCCAGTACTTC,CASSYTSGPYQETQYF
TRBJ2-1,TRBV5-1,TRBD2,15,few,TGCGCCAGCAGCTTAATAGCGGGGGACCGGGATGAGCAGTTCTTC,CASSLIAGDRDEQFF
TRBJ2-7,TRBV7-9,.,12,.,TGTGCCAGCAGCTTTATATCCCGGGAGCAGTACTTC,CASSFISREQYF
TRBJ2-1,TRBV24-1,TRBD2,15,.,TGTGCCACCAGTGATCTTCGGACTAGCTACAATGAGCAGTTCTTC,CATSDLRTSYNEQFF
TRBJ1-4,TRBV9,TRBD1,16,.,TGTGCCAGCAGCGTCGACGGGACAGGGGGTTTTGAAAAACTGTTTTTT,CASSVDGTGGFEKLFF
TRBJ2-5,TRBV7-3,.,17,few,TGTGCCAGCAGCTTAAATCCCCGAGAGGCTGACTGGGAGACCCAGTACTTC,CASSLNPREADWETQYF
TRBJ1-5,TRBV10-1,TRBD1,19,.,TGCGCCAGCGTTCGGGACAGGGGGCGGGTAGAATATAACAATCAGCCCCAGCATTTT,CASVRDRGRVEYNNQPQHF
TRBJ2-1,TRBV29-1,.,11,few,TGCAGCGTTCCGAAGGTAGTTGAGCAGTTCTTC,CSVPKVVEQFF
TRBJ2-7,TRBV5-6,.,18,.,TGTGCCAGCAGCTTGAGAATATTGAGGGCTCAGAGTACCTACGAGCAGTACTTC,CASSLRILRAQSTYEQYF
TRBJ1-5,TRBV20-1,.,16,many,TGCAGTGCTAGGGGGGATGGAGGGTATAGCAATCAGCCCCAGCATTTT,CSARGDGGYSNQPQHF
TRBJ2-5,TRBV6-2/TRBV6-3,TRBD1,14,.,TGTGCCAGCGGTTACTCTGGGACAGAGGGGACCCAGTACTTC,CASGYSGTEGTQYF
TRBJ2-1,TRBV27,TRBD1,16,many,TGTGCCAGCAGTTTAATTGTGGGACAGGGGGCTCAGGAGCAGTTCTTC,CASSLIVGQGAQEQFF
TRBJ2-4,TRBV2,.,15,few,TGTGCCAGCAGTGACTTATCCCGGACGGGACACATTCAGTACTTC,CASSDLSRTGHIQYF
TRBJ1-2,TRBV5-1,.,15,few,TGCGCCAGCAGCTTGGAAACCGGGACACTCTATGGCTACACCTTC,CASSLETGTLYGYTF
TRBJ2-1,TRBV28,TRBD1,14,few,TGTGCCAGCTTGAGGGACAGGTACTACAATGAGCAGTTCTTC,CASLRDRYYNEQFF
TRBJ2-7,TRBV5-1,.,14,.,TGCGCCAGCAGCTTGAACAGGGTGGGCTACGAGCAGTACTTC,CASSLNRVGYEQYF
TRBJ2-5,TRBV16,.,13,many,TGTGCCAGCAGCCAACGACCGCAAGAGACCCAGTACTTC,CASSQRPQETQYF
TRBJ2-7,TRBV20-1,TRBD2,15,.,TGCAGTGCGAGTACACCGGGACTAGCGTCCCACGAGCAGTACTTC,CSASTPGLASHEQYF
TRBJ2-2,TRBV7-2,TRBD2,15,few,TGTGCCAGCAGCTGGCGCGGGGGAGAGGGGTTAGGGCTGTTTTTT,CASSWRGGEGLGLFF